The present T cell receptor (beta chain) was sequenced within a study of shared clonotypes between healthy human individuals. Produced via immunoSEQ multiplex PCR; TCRdb's table is partial and in-frame only. In the table there are approximately 2.5 million clones, under 95% of which are singletons. The CDR3 has 16 residues. The junction had 5 bases not matched to a gene; V was cut back by 2 bases and J by 4 bases. Germline V CDR1 and CDR2: MNHNS, SASEGT. This TCR came from a man aged 18 to 29 in good health. Some clones in this sample may be carry-over from other donors' samples. Sequenced input: naive CD4+ T cells from PBMCs. As for subset: CD45RA+ positively selected. V and J are TRBV6-1 and TRBJ2-1; 10 bases align to TRBD2. The CDR3 sequence: CASSEPRTSGYNEQFF. CDR3 nucleotides: TGTGCCAGCAGTGAACCCCGGACTAGCGGTTACAATGAGCAGTTCTTC.